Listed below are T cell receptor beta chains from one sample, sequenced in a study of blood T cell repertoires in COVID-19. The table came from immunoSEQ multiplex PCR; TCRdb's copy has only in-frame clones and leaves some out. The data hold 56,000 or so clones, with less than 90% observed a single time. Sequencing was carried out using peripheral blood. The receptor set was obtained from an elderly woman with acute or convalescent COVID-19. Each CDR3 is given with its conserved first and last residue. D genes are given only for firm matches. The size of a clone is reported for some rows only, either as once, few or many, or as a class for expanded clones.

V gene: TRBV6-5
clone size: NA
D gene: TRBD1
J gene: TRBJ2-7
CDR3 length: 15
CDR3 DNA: TGTGCCAGCAGTTACCAAGACAGGGGGGCCTACGAGCAGTACTTC
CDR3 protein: CASSYQDRGAYEQYF

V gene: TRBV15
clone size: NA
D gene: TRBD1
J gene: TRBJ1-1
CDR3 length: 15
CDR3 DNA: TGTGCCACCAGCAGGGGCGGGACAGCGAACACTGAAGCTTTCTTT
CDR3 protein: CATSRGGTANTEAFF

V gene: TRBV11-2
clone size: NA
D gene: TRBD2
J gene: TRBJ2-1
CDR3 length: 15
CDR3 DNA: TGTGCCAGCAGCTCGCTAGCGGGGGAATACAATGAGCAGTTCTTC
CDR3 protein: CASSSLAGEYNEQFF

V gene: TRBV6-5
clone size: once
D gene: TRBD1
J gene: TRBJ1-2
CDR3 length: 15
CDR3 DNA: TGTGCCAGCAGTAGCCGGGACAGGGATCCCTATGGCTACACCTTC
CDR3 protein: CASSSRDRDPYGYTF

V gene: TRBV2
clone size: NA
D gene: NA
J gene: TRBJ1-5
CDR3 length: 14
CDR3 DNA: TGTGCCAGCAGTGAAGTGTCAGTAAATCAGCCCCAGCATTTT
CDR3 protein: CASSEVSVNQPQHF

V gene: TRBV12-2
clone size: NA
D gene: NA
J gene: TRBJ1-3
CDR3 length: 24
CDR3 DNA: NA
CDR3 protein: CASRLVQDVVGGRLYSCSGNTIYF

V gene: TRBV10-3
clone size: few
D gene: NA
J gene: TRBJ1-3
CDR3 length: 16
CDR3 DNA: TGTGCCATCAGTGAGCCGTGGGCAGGGCCTGGAAACACCATATATTTT
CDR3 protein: CAISEPWAGPGNTIYF

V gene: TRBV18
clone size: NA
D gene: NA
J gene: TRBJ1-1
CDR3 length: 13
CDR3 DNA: TGTGCCAGTTCACGGGAGGGGTACACTGAAGCTTTCTTT
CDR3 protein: CASSREGYTEAFF

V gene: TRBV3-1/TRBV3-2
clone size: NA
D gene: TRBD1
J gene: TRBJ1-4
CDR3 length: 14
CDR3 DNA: TGTGCCAGCAGCCAAGGGACAGGTCGAGAAAAACTGTTTTTT
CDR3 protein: CASSQGTGREKLFF

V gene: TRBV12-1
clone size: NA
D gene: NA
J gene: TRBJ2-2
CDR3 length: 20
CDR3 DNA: TGTGCCAGCAGCTTCAACGACAGGGGGCGGTTTGAGACGAACACCGGGGAGCTGTTTTTT
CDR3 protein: CASSFNDRGRFETNTGELFF